This TCR beta chain was retrieved from a study of blood T cell repertoires in COVID-19. The overall study: From the United States, Italy and Spain came samples of acute and convalescent COVID-19. Sources were T cells, B-cell-depleted T cells, or PBMCs; the material itself was cDNA or gDNA.

The authors' processing: Amplification with reference gene primers provided the estimates of nucleated cell counts. Produced via immunoSEQ multiplex PCR; TCRdb's table is partial and in-frame only. V and J calls and clone size come straight from that table; D and trimming were deduced from the DNA. The data show 200,000 to 250,000 clones, with 89% seen just once and roughly 6.5% held by the top ten. Trimming at V came to 4 bases and at J to 5 bases, leaving 3 bases not matched to a gene. Germline V gene data show CDR1 as SNHLY and CDR2 as FYNNEI. The CDR3 is 15 amino acids. The sample consisted of peripheral blood. This clonotype originated in a man aged 60-69 years who had recovered from COVID-19. The chain couples TRBV2 to TRBJ1-6, with 9 bases matching TRBD1. The chain's CDR3 is CASSVRDRDNSPLHF. For the CDR3, the DNA is TGTGCCAGCAGTGTTAGGGACAGGGATAATTCACCCCTCCACTTT. Full variable domain (rest looked up from reference TRBV2 and TRBJ1-6): EPEVTQTPSHQVTQMGQEVILRCVPISNHLYFYWYRQILGQKVEFLVSFYNNEISEKSEIFDDQFSVERPDGSNFTLKIRSTKLEDSAMYFCASSVRDRDNSPLHFGNGTRLTVT.